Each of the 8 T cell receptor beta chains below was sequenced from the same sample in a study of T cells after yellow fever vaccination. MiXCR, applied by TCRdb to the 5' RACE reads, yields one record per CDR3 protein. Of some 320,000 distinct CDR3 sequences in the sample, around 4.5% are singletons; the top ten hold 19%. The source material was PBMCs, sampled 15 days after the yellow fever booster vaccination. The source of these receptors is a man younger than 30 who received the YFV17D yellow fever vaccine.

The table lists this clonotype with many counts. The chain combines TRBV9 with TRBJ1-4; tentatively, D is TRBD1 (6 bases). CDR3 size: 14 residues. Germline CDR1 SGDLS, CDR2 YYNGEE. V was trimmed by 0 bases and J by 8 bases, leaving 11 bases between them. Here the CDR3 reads CASSVAGGEEKLFF. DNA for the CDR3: TGTGCCAGCAGCGTAGCGGGGGGCGAGGAAAAACTGTTTTTT.

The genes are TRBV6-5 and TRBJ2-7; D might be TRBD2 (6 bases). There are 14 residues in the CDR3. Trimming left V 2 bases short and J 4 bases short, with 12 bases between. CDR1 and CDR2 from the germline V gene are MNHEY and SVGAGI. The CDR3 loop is CASSYRPGLYEQYV. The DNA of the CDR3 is TGTGCCAGCAGTTACCGCCCGGGACTTTACGAGCAGTACGTC.

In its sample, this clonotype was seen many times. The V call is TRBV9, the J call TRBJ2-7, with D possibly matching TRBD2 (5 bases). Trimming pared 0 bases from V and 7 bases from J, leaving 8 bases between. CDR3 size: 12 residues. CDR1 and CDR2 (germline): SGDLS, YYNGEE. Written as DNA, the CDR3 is TGTGCCAGCAGCGTAGCTCGGGGAGAGCAGTACTTC. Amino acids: CASSVARGEQYF.

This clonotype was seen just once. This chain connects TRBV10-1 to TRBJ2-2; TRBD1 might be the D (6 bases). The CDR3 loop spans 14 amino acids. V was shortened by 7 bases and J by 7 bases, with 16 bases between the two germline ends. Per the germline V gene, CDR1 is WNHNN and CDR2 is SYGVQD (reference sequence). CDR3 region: CASTGTMGSGELFF. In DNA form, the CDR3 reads TGCGCCAGCACCGGGACAATGGGAAGCGGGGAGCTGTTTTTT.

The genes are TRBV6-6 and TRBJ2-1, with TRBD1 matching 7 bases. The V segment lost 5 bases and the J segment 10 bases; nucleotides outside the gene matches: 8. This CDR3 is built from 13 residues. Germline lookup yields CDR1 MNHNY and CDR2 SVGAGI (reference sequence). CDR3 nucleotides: TGTGCCAGCAGTAGAGACAGGGATCGGGAGCAGTTCTTC. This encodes CASSRDRDREQFF.

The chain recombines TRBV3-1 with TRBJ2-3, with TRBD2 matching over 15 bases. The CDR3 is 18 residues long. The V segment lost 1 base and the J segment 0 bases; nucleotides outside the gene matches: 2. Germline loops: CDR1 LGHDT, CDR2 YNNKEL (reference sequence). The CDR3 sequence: CASSQGGTSGGSTDTQYF. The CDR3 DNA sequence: TGTGCCAGCAGCCAAGGCGGGACTAGCGGGGGGAGCACAGATACGCAGTATTTT.

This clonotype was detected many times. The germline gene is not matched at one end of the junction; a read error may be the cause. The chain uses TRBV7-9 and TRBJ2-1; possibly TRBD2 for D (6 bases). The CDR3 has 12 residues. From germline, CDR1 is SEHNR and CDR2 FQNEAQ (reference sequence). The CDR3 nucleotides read TGTGCCAGCAGCTTAGCGGAAAGGGGAGGCCCCTTC. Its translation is CASSLAERGGPF.

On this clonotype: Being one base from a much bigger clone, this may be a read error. CDR3 nucleotide sequence: TGCGCCAGCTGCTTGGTAGCCGTGAACACCGGGGAGCTGTTTTTT. It translates to CASCLVAVNTGELFF. The chain uses TRBV5-1 and TRBJ2-2; D gene uncertain. The CDR3 runs 15 residues. CDR1 and CDR2 from the germline V gene are SGHRS and YFSETQ.